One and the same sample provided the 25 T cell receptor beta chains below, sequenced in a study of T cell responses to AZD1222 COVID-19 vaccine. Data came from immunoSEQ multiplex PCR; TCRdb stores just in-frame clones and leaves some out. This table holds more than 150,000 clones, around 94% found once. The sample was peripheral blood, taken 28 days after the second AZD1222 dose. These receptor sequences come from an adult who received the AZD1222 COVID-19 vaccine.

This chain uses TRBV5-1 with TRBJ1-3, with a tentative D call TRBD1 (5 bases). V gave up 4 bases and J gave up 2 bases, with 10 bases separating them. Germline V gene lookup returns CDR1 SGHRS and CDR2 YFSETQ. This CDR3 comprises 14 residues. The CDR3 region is CASSVMGAGNTIYF. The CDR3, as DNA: TGCGCCAGCAGCGTCATGGGGGCTGGAAACACCATATATTTT.

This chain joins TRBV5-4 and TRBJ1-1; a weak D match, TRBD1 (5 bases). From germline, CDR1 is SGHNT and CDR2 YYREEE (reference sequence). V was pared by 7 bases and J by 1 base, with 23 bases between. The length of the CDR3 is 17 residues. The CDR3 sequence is CASSAWIGVMGNTEAFF. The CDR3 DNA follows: TGTGCCAGCTCAGCTTGGATAGGGGTTATGGGGAACACTGAAGCTTTCTTT. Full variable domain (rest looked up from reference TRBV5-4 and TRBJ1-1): ETGVTQSPTHLIKTRGQQVTLRCSSQSGHNTVSWYQQALGQGPQFIFQYYREEENGRGNFPPRFSGLQFPNYSSELNVNALELDDSALYLCASSAWIGVMGNTEAFFGQGTRLTVV.

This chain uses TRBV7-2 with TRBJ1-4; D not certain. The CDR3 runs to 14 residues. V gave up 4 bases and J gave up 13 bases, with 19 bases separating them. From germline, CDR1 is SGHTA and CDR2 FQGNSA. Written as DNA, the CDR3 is TGTGCCAGCAGCTCCACCGTGGGCACCCTGGGACTGTTTTTT. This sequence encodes CASSSTVGTLGLFF. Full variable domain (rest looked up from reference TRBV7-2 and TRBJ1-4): GAGVSQSPSNKVTEKGKDVELRCDPISGHTALYWYRQSLGQGLEFLIYFQGNSAPDKSGLPSDRFSAERTGGSVSTLTIQRTQQEDSAVYLCASSSTVGTLGLFFGSGTQLSVL.

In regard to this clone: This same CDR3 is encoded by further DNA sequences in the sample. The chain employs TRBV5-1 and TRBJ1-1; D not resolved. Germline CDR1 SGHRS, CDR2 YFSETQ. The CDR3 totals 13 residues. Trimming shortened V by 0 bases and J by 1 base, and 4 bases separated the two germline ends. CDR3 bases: TGCGCCAGCAGCTTGGGGGGGAACACTGAAGCTTTCTTT. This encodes CASSLGGNTEAFF. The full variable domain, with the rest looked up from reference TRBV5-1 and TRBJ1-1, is KAGVTQTPRYLIKTRGQQVTLSCSPISGHRSVSWYQQTPGQGLQFLFEYFSETQRNKGNFPGRFSGRQFSNSRSEMNVSTLELGDSALYLCASSLGGNTEAFFGQGTRLTVV.

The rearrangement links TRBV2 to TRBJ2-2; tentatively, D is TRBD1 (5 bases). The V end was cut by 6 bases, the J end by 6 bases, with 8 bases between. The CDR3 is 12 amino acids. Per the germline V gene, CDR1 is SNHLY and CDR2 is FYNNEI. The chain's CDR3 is CASRQGPGELFF. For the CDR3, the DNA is TGTGCCAGCAGGCAGGGTCCCGGGGAGCTGTTTTTT.

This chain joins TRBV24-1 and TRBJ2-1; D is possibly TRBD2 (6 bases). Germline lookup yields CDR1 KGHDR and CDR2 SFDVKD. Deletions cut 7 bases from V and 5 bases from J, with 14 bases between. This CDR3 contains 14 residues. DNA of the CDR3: TGTGCCACCAGAGGTAGCGGCAGAAACAATGAGCAGTTCTTC. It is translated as CATRGSGRNNEQFF.

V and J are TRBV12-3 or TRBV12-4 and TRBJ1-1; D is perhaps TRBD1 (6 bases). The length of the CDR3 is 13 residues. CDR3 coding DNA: TGTGCTACCAAGGCAGACAGGAGCACTGAAGCTTTCTTT. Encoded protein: CATKADRSTEAFF.

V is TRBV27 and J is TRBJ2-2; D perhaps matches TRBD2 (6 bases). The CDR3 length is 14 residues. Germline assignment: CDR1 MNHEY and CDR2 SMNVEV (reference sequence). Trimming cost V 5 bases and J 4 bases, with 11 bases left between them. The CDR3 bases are TGTGCCAGCAGTCCATTAGCGGTCACCGGGGAGCTGTTTTTT. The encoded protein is CASSPLAVTGELFF.

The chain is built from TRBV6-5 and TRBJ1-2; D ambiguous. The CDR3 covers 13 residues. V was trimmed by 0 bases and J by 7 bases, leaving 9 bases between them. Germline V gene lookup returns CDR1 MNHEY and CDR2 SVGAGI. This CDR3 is CASSYSKFRGYTF. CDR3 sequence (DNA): TGTGCCAGCAGTTACTCGAAGTTTCGTGGCTACACCTTC.

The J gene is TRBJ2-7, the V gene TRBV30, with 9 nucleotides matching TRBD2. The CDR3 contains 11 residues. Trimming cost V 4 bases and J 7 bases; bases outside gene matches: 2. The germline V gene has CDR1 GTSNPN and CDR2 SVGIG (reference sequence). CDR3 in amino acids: CAWMAGGEQYF. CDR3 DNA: TGTGCCTGGATGGCGGGGGGGGAGCAGTACTTC. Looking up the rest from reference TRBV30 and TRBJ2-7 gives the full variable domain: SQTIHQWPATLVQPVGSPLSLECTVEGTSNPNLYWYRQAAGRGLQLLFYSVGIGQISSEVPQNLSASRPQDRQFILSSKKLLLSDSGFYLCAWMAGGEQYFGPGTRLTVT.

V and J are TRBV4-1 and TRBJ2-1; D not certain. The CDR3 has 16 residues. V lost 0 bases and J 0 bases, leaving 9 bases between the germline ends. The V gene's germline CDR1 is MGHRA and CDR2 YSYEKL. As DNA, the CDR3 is TGCGCCAGCAGCCAAGAATGGCGGAGCTCCTACAATGAGCAGTTCTTC. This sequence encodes CASSQEWRSSYNEQFF.

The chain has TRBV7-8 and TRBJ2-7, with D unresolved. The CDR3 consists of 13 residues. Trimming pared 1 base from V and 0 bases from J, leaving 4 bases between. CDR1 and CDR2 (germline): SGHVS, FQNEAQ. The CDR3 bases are TGTGCCAGCAGCTTAGGGGTCTCCTACGAGCAGTACTTC. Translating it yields CASSLGVSYEQYF. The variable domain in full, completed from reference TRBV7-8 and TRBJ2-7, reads GAGVSQSPRYKVAKRGQDVALRCDPISGHVSLFWYQQALGQGPEFLTYFQNEAQLDKSGLPSDRFFAERPEGSVSTLKIQRTQQEDSAVYLCASSLGVSYEQYFGPGTRLTVT.

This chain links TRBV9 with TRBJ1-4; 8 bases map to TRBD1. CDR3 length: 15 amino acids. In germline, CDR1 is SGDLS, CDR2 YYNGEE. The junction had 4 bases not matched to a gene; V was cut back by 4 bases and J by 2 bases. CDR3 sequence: CASSPRQGTNEKLFF. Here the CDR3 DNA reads TGTGCCAGCAGCCCCCGACAGGGGACTAATGAAAAACTGTTTTTT.

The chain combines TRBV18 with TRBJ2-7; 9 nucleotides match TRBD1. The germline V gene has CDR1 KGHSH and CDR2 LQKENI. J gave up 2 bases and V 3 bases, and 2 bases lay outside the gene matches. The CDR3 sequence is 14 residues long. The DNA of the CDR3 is TGTGCCAGCTCACCGGGACAGGGACCCTACGAGCAGTACTTC. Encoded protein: CASSPGQGPYEQYF.

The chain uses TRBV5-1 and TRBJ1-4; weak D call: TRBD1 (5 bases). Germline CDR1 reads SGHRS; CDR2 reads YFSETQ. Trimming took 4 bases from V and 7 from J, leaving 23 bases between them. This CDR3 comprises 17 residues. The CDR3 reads CASSPRVDQGGGEKLFF. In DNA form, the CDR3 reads TGCGCCAGCAGCCCACGGGTTGACCAGGGAGGTGGTGAAAAACTGTTTTTT.

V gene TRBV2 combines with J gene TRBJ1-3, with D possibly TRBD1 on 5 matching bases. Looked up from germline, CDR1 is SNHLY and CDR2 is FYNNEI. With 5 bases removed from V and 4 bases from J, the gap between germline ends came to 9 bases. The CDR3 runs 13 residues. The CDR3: CASSRGIGNTIYF. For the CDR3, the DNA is TGTGCCAGCAGTCGGGGGATAGGAAACACCATATATTTT. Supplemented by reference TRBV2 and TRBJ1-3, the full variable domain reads EPEVTQTPSHQVTQMGQEVILRCVPISNHLYFYWYRQILGQKVEFLVSFYNNEISEKSEIFDDQFSVERPDGSNFTLKIRSTKLEDSAMYFCASSRGIGNTIYFGEGSWLTVV.

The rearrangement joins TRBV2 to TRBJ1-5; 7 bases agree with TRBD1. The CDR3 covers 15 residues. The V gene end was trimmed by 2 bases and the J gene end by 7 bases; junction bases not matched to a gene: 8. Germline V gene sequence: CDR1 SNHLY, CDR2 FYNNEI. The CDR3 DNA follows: TGTGCCAGCAGTGAATTATGGGACAGCGTCCAGCCCCAGCATTTT. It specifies CASSELWDSVQPQHF.

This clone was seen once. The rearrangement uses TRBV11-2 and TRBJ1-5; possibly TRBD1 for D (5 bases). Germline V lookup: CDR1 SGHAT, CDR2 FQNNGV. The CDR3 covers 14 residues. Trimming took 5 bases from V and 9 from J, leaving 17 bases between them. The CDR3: CASSQGTVNMPQHF. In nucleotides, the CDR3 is TGTGCCAGCAGCCAAGGGACCGTCAACATGCCCCAGCATTTT.

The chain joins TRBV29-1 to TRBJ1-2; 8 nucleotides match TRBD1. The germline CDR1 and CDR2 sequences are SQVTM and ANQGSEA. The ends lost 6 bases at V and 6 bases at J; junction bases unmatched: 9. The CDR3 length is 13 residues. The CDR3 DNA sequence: TGCAGCGTAAGCATCACAGGGGGACATGGCTACACCTTC. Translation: CSVSITGGHGYTF.

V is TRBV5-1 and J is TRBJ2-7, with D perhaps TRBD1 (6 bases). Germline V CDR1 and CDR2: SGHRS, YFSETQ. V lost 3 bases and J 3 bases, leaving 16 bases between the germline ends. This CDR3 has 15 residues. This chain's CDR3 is CASSWETGTNYEQYF. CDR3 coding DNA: TGCGCCAGCAGCTGGGAAACCGGGACAAACTACGAGCAGTACTTC.

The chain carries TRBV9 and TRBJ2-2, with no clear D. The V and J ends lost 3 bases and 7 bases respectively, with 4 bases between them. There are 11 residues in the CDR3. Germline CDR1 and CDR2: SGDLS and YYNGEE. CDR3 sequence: CASSGHGELFF. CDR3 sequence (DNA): TGTGCCAGCAGCGGTCACGGGGAGCTGTTTTTT. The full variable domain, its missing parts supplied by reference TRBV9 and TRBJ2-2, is DSGVTQTPKHLITATGQRVTLRCSPRSGDLSVYWYQQSLDQGLQFLIQYYNGEERAKGNILERFSAQQFPDLHSELNLSSLELGDSALYFCASSGHGELFFGEGSRLTVL.

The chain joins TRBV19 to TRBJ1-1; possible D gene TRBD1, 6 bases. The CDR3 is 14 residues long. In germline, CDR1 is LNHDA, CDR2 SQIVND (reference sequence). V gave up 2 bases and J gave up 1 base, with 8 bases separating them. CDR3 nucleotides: TGTGCCAGTAGTATATCCAGGGGGAACACTGAAGCTTTCTTT. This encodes CASSISRGNTEAFF. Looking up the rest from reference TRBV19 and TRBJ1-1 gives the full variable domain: DGGITQSPKYLFRKEGQNVTLSCEQNLNHDAMYWYRQDPGQGLRLIYYSQIVNDFQKGDIAEGYSVSREKKESFPLTVTSAQKNPTAFYLCASSISRGNTEAFFGQGTRLTVV.

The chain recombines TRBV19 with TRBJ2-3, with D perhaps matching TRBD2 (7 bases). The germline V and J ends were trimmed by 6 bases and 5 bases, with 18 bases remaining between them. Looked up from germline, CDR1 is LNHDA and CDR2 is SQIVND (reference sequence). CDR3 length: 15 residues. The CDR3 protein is CASSHRGGRRDTQYF. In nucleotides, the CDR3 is TGTGCCAGTAGCCATAGGGGGGGGAGACGAGATACGCAGTATTTT. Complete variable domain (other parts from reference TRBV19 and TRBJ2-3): DGGITQSPKYLFRKEGQNVTLSCEQNLNHDAMYWYRQDPGQGLRLIYYSQIVNDFQKGDIAEGYSVSREKKESFPLTVTSAQKNPTAFYLCASSHRGGRRDTQYFGPGTRLTVL.

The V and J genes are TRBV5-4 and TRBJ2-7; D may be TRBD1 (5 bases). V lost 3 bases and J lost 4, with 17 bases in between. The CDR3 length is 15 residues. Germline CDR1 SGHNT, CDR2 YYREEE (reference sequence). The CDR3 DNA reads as TGTGCCAGCAGCTGGGCGGTGGGGCAAGGATACGAGCAGTACTTC. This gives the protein CASSWAVGQGYEQYF. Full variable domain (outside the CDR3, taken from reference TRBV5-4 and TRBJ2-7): ETGVTQSPTHLIKTRGQQVTLRCSSQSGHNTVSWYQQALGQGPQFIFQYYREEENGRGNFPPRFSGLQFPNYSSELNVNALELDDSALYLCASSWAVGQGYEQYFGPGTRLTVT.

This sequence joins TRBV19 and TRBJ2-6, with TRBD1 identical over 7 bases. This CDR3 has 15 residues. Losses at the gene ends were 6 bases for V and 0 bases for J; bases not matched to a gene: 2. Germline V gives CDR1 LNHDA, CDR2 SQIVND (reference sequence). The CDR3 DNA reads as TGTGCCAGTAGGGGACAGAACTCTGGGGCCAACGTCCTGACTTTC. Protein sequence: CASRGQNSGANVLTF. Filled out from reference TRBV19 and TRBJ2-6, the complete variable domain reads DGGITQSPKYLFRKEGQNVTLSCEQNLNHDAMYWYRQDPGQGLRLIYYSQIVNDFQKGDIAEGYSVSREKKESFPLTVTSAQKNPTAFYLCASRGQNSGANVLTFGAGSRLTVL.